The text below deals with one TCR beta chain. Other DNA sequences in the same sample also yield this CDR3. This CDR3 is built from 13 residues. Germline assignment: CDR1 SNHLY and CDR2 FYNNEI. The V end was cut by 4 bases, the J end by 1 base, with 7 bases between. TCRdb's table, derived via immunoSEQ multiplex PCR, lists solely in-frame clones and lacks some. The repertoire consists of under 80,000 clones, with over 85% occurring once and the leading ten covering roughly 1.2%. This record belongs to a study of control samples from healthy donors and cancer patients. The specimen sequenced was PBMCs. The V and J genes are TRBV2 and TRBJ1-1; D is undetermined. This sequence originates from a woman in her thirties or forties with lung cancer. The CDR3: CASSADGNTEAFF. In DNA, the CDR3 is TGTGCCAGCAGTGCCGATGGGAACACTGAAGCTTTCTTT.